The TCR beta chain described here comes from a study of T cells in tuberculosis (dated by TCRdb to the late 2010s). Study-level background: The study combined CD1B tetramers and high-throughput TCR immunosequencing to characterize T cells specific for the mycobacterial lipid antigen glucose monomycolate (GMM). PBMC from patients with active tuberculosis were archived either before the start of standard anti-tuberculosis treatment or within 7 days of starting that treatment. A South African clinical cohort compared IGRA-negative adolescents, IGRA-positive adolescents with latent tuberculosis and adults with active tuberculosis, 10 to 11 per group.

As for this clone: Its antigen remains unidentified. The sample holds no much larger clone one base away, and base qualities are not on file.

The sample's time point label, decoded: new active TB diagnosis, blood taken before or within 7 days of starting treatment. Active tuberculosis patients were HIV-seronegative South African adults aged 18 years or older with a new diagnosis. Confirmation of active tuberculosis came from positive sputum smear microscopy and/or a positive M. tuberculosis culture. Immunosequencing was performed on unsorted cryopreserved PBMC, with 100,000 or so T cells per clinical donor covered on average. Overall study results and their limits: Active tuberculosis TCR-alpha repertoires showed smaller mean NN-distances to GMM-specific TCRs than IGRA-negative controls, suggesting clonal expansion of these TCRs. Which clinical samples got chosen depended on the availability of cryopreserved specimens, and the active tuberculosis cases were adults, whereas the controls were adolescents. Smaller NN-distances were partly driven by shorter CDR3-alpha lengths in active tuberculosis patients, and statistical significance was not reached for the TCR-beta difference. With the diverse GMM-specific repertoire as input, a classifier achieved roughly 90% accuracy (AUROC around 0.9), whereas GEM motif frequencies as input gave 70% accuracy.

The immunoSEQ multiplex PCR assay was used to generate TCR libraries, with TCR-beta and/or TCR-alpha/delta assays applied to each sample. The Illumina high-throughput platform was used to sequence the amplified TCR libraries. Per the original workflow: Clustering and dimensionality reduction relied on pairwise TCRdist distances among GMM-specific receptors from T cells that were either sorted ex vivo or expanded in vitro. Each clinical repertoire was assigned a mean NN-distance score, defined as the average TCRdist to the nearest 10% of tetramer-positive reference sequences. GEM TCR motif frequency was calculated as the fraction of unique TCRs that matched known GEM sequences in V/J usage and CDR3 length. Linear discriminant analysis with leave-one-out cross-validation, implemented in scikit-learn, was used to classify active tuberculosis. Drawn from immuneACCESS, this table holds only the in-frame rearrangements with V and J called that TCRdb kept. Clones are partly lost; checked studies trace under half to an unresolved V gene and leave the rest unexplained. V, J and clone size are taken as reported in that table, and D and trimming were inferred from the DNA itself. Across this sample there are around 30,000 clones, with 80% to 95% seen only once. The top ten clones comprise 11% of the sample.

Clipping removes 7 bases from V and 3 bases from J, with 8 as the unmatched junction base count. Sequences SEHNR (CDR1) and FQNEAQ (CDR2) are obtained from the germline V gene (reference sequence). The CDR3 goes from the cysteine to the phenylalanine over 15 residues. The retained sequence is limited to the CDR3, 45 bases, with the frame set at the first base. The sequence derives from an adult with tuberculosis. The V and J segments used are TRBV7-9 and TRBJ2-1, with 8 middle bases fitting TRBD1. The source was PBMCs, collected at tuberculosis diagnosis. The base sequence is TGTGCCAGCAACCTACCGGGACAGGACTACAATGAGCAGTTCTTC. This translates into CASNLPGQDYNEQFF.